This T cell receptor beta chain was observed in a study of CD8+ T cells in alopecia areata. Treatment indicated: oral pan-JAK inhibitor, 5-10 mg twice daily. It was cDNA, reverse transcribed from extracted RNA, that served as the sequencing template. This table comes from immunoSEQ multiplex PCR, and its TCRdb copy is limited to in-frame clones, with some not included. The data contain some 150,000 clones, 58% of them seen just once; the ten biggest clones take up around 16%. This CDR3 is built from 15 residues. Germline V gene lookup returns CDR1 GTSNPN and CDR2 SVGIG (reference sequence). V was clipped by 0 bases and J by 3 bases, with 14 bases between them.

The V and J genes are TRBV30 and TRBJ2-5, with D possibly TRBD1 on 5 matching bases. The receptor's source is a human donor with alopecia areata. Sequences were derived from CD4+ T cells sorted from blood, sampled at roughly week 58, from a patient treated with tofacitinib. CDR3 loop: CAWSVWTSREETQYF. The CDR3 DNA sequence: TGTGCCTGGAGTGTATGGACATCCCGGGAAGAGACCCAGTACTTC.